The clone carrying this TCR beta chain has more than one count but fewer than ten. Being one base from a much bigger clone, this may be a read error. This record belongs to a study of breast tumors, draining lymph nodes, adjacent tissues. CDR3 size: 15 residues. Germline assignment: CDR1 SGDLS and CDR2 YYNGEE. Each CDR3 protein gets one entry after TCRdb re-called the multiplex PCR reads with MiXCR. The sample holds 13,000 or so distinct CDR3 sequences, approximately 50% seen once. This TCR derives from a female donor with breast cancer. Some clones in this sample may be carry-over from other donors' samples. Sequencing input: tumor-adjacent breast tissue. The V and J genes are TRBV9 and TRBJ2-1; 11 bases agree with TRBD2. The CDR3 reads CASSVGTSGYNEPFF. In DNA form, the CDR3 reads TGTGCCAGCAGCGTAGGGACTAGCGGGTACAATGAGCCGTTCTTC.